This passage covers 18 T cell receptor beta chains from one sample sequenced in a study of T-cell memory formation after mild COVID-19. A single record per CDR3 protein comes from TCRdb applying MiXCR to the 5' RACE reads. The table lists 470,000 or so distinct CDR3 sequences, 25% of them singletons. The source material was PBMCs or a T cell subset sorted from them (not recorded which). These receptor sequences come from an adult woman who had mild COVID-19 (a few samples of this study predate the infection). Cell type and time point are not known.

This clonotype was found a few times. The gene calls are TRBV25-1 and TRBJ2-2, with D possibly being TRBD2 (6 bases). Per the germline V gene, CDR1 is MGHDK and CDR2 is SYGVNS. The CDR3 covers 18 residues. V was pared by 3 bases and J by 0 bases, with 17 bases between. DNA for the CDR3: TGTGCCAGCAGTGACCCCCCGGGCGGGGCGGCGAACACCGGGGAGCTGTTTTTT. This translates into CASSDPPGGAANTGELFF.

The sample holds a few counts of this clonotype. CDR3 sequence reads: CASSGSGTESYEQYF. The DNA for the CDR3 is TGCGCCAGCAGCGGGTCCGGGACAGAGTCCTACGAGCAGTACTTC. This chain joins TRBV5-1 and TRBJ2-7; 7 positions agree with TRBD1. The V gene end was trimmed by 4 bases and the J gene end by 1 base; junction bases not matched to a gene: 8. From germline, CDR1 is SGHRS and CDR2 YFSETQ. This CDR3 has 15 residues.

This clonotype was recorded a few times. V gene TRBV7-3 combines with J gene TRBJ2-1, with unresolved D. The CDR3 runs to 14 residues. Trimming left V 1 base short and J 7 bases short, with 11 bases between. Germline CDR1 and CDR2: SGHTA and FQGTGA. Here the CDR3 DNA reads TGTGCCAGCAGCTTAATAGGTCCCGCAAATGAGCAGTTCTTC. It translates to CASSLIGPANEQFF. Together with reference TRBV7-3 and TRBJ2-1, the CDR3 gives the full variable domain: GAGVSQTPSNKVTEKGKYVELRCDPISGHTALYWYRQSLGQGPEFLIYFQGTGAADDSGLPNDRFFAVRPEGSVSTLKIQRTERGDSAVYLCASSLIGPANEQFFGPGTRLTVL.

The DNA of the CDR3 is TGTGCCAGCAGTTTAGGAGGGTTCTTCGAGCAGTACTTC. As protein: CASSLGGFFEQYF. This chain connects TRBV12-3 or TRBV12-4 to TRBJ2-7; tentative D call: TRBD2 (5 bases). The CDR3 consists of 13 residues. The V and J ends lost 1 base and 6 bases respectively, with 10 bases between them.

V gene TRBV19 combines with J gene TRBJ1-4; the D gene is possibly TRBD1 (5 bases). The germline V and J ends were trimmed by 6 bases and 9 bases, with 14 bases remaining between them. The V gene's germline CDR1 is LNHDA and CDR2 SQIVND (reference sequence). There are 13 residues in the CDR3. The CDR3 region is CASSQTAGQKLFF. In nucleotides, the CDR3 is TGTGCCAGTAGCCAAACGGCGGGACAAAAACTGTTTTTT.

The V call is TRBV28, the J call TRBJ2-3; D possibly matches TRBD1 or TRBD2 (6 bases each). This CDR3 has 15 amino acids. Trimming shortened V by 3 bases and J by 6 bases, and 16 bases separated the two germline ends. Germline V gives CDR1 MDHEN, CDR2 SYDVKM. The chain's CDR3 is CASSLRGGPLDTQYF. CDR3 nucleotides: TGTGCCAGCAGTTTGAGAGGGGGGCCCCTTGATACGCAGTATTTT.

The table lists this clonotype with a few counts. The V and J genes are TRBV6-6 and TRBJ2-5; 12 nucleotides match TRBD2. CDR1 is MNHNY, CDR2 SVGAGI, per germline (reference sequence). There are 19 residues in the CDR3. V lost 5 bases, J lost 3 bases, and 16 bases stayed unmatched. CDR3 in DNA: TGTGCCAGCAGTCACCACAAGACTAGCGGGAGAATTGGCGAAGAGACCCAGTACTTC. Translating gives CASSHHKTSGRIGEETQYF.

In this sample, this clonotype turned up a few times. An end of the junction does not agree with germline; a read error may underlie this. The chain recombines TRBV12-3 or TRBV12-4 with TRBJ2-7; TRBD2 matches at 7 bases. The CDR3 loop spans 14 amino acids. CDR3 amino acids: CASGLSGGGYEQYF. The CDR3 nucleotides are TGTGCCAGCGGTTTGTCGGGGGGAGGGTACGAGCAGTACTTC.

The V gene is TRBV7-9, the J gene TRBJ1-1; TRBD1 might be the D (5 bases). V was shortened by 3 bases and J by 8 bases, with 16 bases between the two germline ends. CDR1 and CDR2 from the germline V gene are SEHNR and FQNEAQ (reference sequence). The CDR3 sequence is 14 residues long. The CDR3 region has the DNA TGTGCCAGCAGCTTTCATAGGGGCGGGGAGGAAGCTTTCTTT. It is translated as CASSFHRGGEEAFF.

This clonotype has just a few counts. This chain uses TRBV29-1 with TRBJ2-2; no reliable D call. The CDR3 is made up of 14 amino acids. Germline-derived CDR1 and CDR2 are SQVTM and ANQGSEA. The V gene lost 3 bases and the J gene lost 4 bases, with 12 bases spanning the gap. CDR3 loop: CSVEDGSTTGELFF. CDR3 DNA sequence: TGCAGCGTTGAGGACGGGTCGACCACCGGGGAGCTGTTTTTT.

The chain has TRBV20-1 and TRBJ2-7, with 8 bases lining up with TRBD2. V trimming: 2 bases; J trimming: 5 bases; junction bases outside the gene matches: 11. The CDR3 length is 15 residues. Germline CDR1 reads DFQATT; CDR2 reads SNEGSKA (reference sequence). Written as DNA, the CDR3 is TGCAGTGCTAGATCGCCACTAGCGGAGGGGGACGAGCAGTACTTC. This gives the protein CSARSPLAEGDEQYF.

This clonotype was detected only a few times. V is TRBV5-1 and J is TRBJ2-2; D is perhaps TRBD2 (5 bases). Germline V gene lookup returns CDR1 SGHRS and CDR2 YFSETQ. CDR3 length equals 15 residues. V lost 0 bases and J lost 2, with 8 bases in between. CDR3 loop: CASSLVEANTGELFF. DNA for the CDR3: TGCGCCAGCAGCTTGGTGGAGGCCAACACCGGGGAGCTGTTTTTT.

This clonotype was counted a few times. V and J are TRBV3-1 and TRBJ2-2; 7 bases line up with TRBD2. This CDR3 has 14 residues. The V gene's germline CDR1 is LGHDT and CDR2 YNNKEL (reference sequence). J lost 6 bases, V lost 3 bases, and 4 bases had no gene match. The CDR3, as DNA: TGTGCCAGCAGCCAGGGGCTAGCGGCCGGGGAGCTGTTTTTT. It codes for CASSQGLAAGELFF.

The chain links TRBV7-2 to TRBJ2-7; 12 nucleotides align to TRBD2. V dropped 4 bases and J dropped 4; count of bases not matched to a gene: 8. The CDR3 runs 16 residues. Germline values: CDR1 SGHTA, CDR2 FQGNSA. CDR3 in amino acids: CASSWQTTSGSYEQYF. CDR3 DNA sequence: TGTGCCAGCAGCTGGCAGACGACTAGCGGGAGTTACGAGCAGTACTTC.

The gene calls are TRBV21-1 and TRBJ2-1; TRBD2, the table's D call, lacks a check against the DNA. TRBV21-1 is given as a pseudogene. CDR3 length: 16 amino acids. In DNA, the CDR3 is TGTGCCAGCAGCAAAGGGAGCGGGAGGGGATCCAATGAGCAGTTCTTC. Protein product: CASSKGSGRGSNEQFF.

This clonotype occurred a few times. J is TRBJ2-1 and V is TRBV7-9; 10 nucleotides match TRBD2. Germline CDR1 and CDR2: SEHNR and FQNEAQ (reference sequence). Trimming removed 7 bases from V and 5 bases from J; junction bases left unmatched: 2. The CDR3 extends over 13 amino acids. The CDR3 nucleotides read TGTGCCAGCAAACTAGCGGGGAACAATGAGCAGTTCTTC. Translation gives CASKLAGNNEQFF.

The chain uses TRBV11-2 and TRBJ2-1, with 13 bases fitting TRBD2. V lost 4 bases to trimming and J lost 8 bases; unmatched junction nucleotides: 11. Germline values: CDR1 SGHAT, CDR2 FQNNGV. The CDR3 totals 17 residues. The CDR3 DNA follows: TGTGCCAGCAGCTCCCTTTCACTAGCGGGAGGGGGCGATGAGCAGTTCTTC. As protein: CASSSLSLAGGGDEQFF.

This chain links TRBV7-2 with TRBJ2-7, with 7 bases fitting TRBD1. J gave up 2 bases and V 5 bases, and 3 bases lay outside the gene matches. Germline CDR1 reads SGHTA; CDR2 reads FQGNSA. CDR3 length: 13 amino acids. The CDR3 sequence: CASSTGQPYEQYF. The CDR3, as DNA: TGTGCCAGCAGCACGGGACAGCCCTACGAGCAGTACTTC.